A selection of T cell receptor beta chains follows, all from one sample in a study of cytomegalovirus exposure and HLA in healthy donors. Sequencing was performed with immunoSEQ multiplex PCR; in TCRdb, only in-frame clones are kept and a portion is missing. The sample carries about 120,000 clones, nearly 80% recorded once. What was sequenced was PBMCs. These receptors all stem from a woman aged 25-40 years in good health and CMV-seronegative. Both conserved end residues are part of each CDR3. Fields, in order: D gene, J gene, clone size, V gene, CDR3 DNA, CDR3 protein. A D gene is named only where the DNA matches it firmly. Clone size is shown for a subset of rows, as once, few, many or a class of expanded clone.

>.|TRBJ1-4|.|TRBV7-6
TGTGCCAGCAGCCCGTCCACGGGGGAAAAACTGTTTTTT
CASSPSTGEKLFF
>TRBD2|TRBJ2-1|.|TRBV4-1
TGCGCCAGCAGCCAAGGACTAGCGGGGAGGTACAATGAGCAGTTCTTC
CASSQGLAGRYNEQFF
>TRBD2|TRBJ2-1|once|TRBV7-9
TGTGCCAGCAGCCTTACGCTTGGTAGCGGGGCATACAATGAGCAGTTCTTC
CASSLTLGSGAYNEQFF
>.|TRBJ2-2|.|TRBV29-1
TGCAGCGTTGAGGTTGTAGGACTGCTGAACACCGGGGAGCTGTTTTTT
CSVEVVGLLNTGELFF
>TRBD1|TRBJ1-2|.|TRBV30
TGTGCCGGGGGGGACAGGCGAACGTATGGCTACACCTTC
CAGGDRRTYGYTF
>TRBD1|TRBJ2-7|.|TRBV29-1
TGCAGCGTTCTAAGGCCGGGACAGGGGGATTACGAGCAGTACTTC
CSVLRPGQGDYEQYF
>TRBD1|TRBJ2-3|.|TRBV10-3
TGTGCCATTGGACAGGTCAGCACAGATACGCAGTATTTT
CAIGQVSTDTQYF
>TRBD2|TRBJ2-5|.|TRBV7-9
TGTGCCAGCAGCTTCTCGGCGATAGCGGGGGGGCAAGAGACCCAGTACTTC
CASSFSAIAGGQETQYF
>.|TRBJ2-6|.|TRBV18
TGTGCCAGCTCACCGGCCACAGGGTTCTCCCTCATCTCCGGGGCCAACGTCCTGACTTTC
CASSPATGFSLISGANVLTF
>TRBD2|TRBJ2-7|few|TRBV7-2
TGTGCCAGCAGCCTGGGGGCGGGGGGCTCCTACGAGCAGTACTTC
CASSLGAGGSYEQYF
>TRBD2|TRBJ2-2|few|TRBV7-3
TGTGCCAGCAGCTTCAAAATAGCGGGGGGGAACACCGGGGAGCTGTTTTTT
CASSFKIAGGNTGELFF
>.|TRBJ1-1|.|TRBV7-9
TGTGCCAGCAGCTTGAGTGTCGCTGAAGCTTTCTTT
CASSLSVAEAFF
>TRBD1|TRBJ1-1|.|TRBV9
TGTGCCAGCAGCGTAGGACAGGGGAGTAAAGAAGCTTTCTTT
CASSVGQGSKEAFF
>.|TRBJ1-1|.|TRBV11-1
TGTGCCAGCAGCTTTCTGGAGGGGAACACTGAAGCTTTCTTT
CASSFLEGNTEAFF
>.|TRBJ2-1|.|TRBV4-3
TGCGCCAGCAGCCAAGCGGGTAGGGCGTTCGACTACGGTAATGAGCAGTTCTTC
CASSQAGRAFDYGNEQFF
>.|TRBJ1-5|.|TRBV9
TGTGCCAGCAGCAGTCCTGAGGGGCCCCAGCATTTT
CASSSPEGPQHF
>TRBD1|TRBJ1-2|few|TRBV6-4
TGTGCCAGCAGTGACACGGACAGGGGTGGCTACACCTTC
CASSDTDRGGYTF
>TRBD1|TRBJ2-5|.|TRBV7-9
TGTGCCAGCAGCCGGACAGGGGCCCTCTCCCAAGAGACCCAGTACTTC
CASSRTGALSQETQYF
>.|TRBJ2-3|.|TRBV25-1
TGTGCCAGCAGTGAATATGACCGCGGGGACTATACGCAGTATTTT
CASSEYDRGDYTQYF
>.|TRBJ1-5|.|TRBV19
TGTGCCAGTAGAGGGGCTACTGGCAATCAGCCCCAGCATTTT
CASRGATGNQPQHF
>.|TRBJ1-1|.|TRBV30
TGTGCCTGGAGTCCAGGGGTGAACACTGAAGCTTTCTTT
CAWSPGVNTEAFF
>.|TRBJ1-2|few|TRBV28
TGTGCCAGCAGTTCACTCGGACAGTACTATGGCTACACCTTC
CASSSLGQYYGYTF
>TRBD1|TRBJ2-6|.|TRBV4-2
TGTGCCAGCAGCCCACGAGGACAGGGGGCGACTGGGGCCAACGTCCTGACTTTC
CASSPRGQGATGANVLTF
>.|TRBJ2-7|.|TRBV29-1
TGCAGCGTTGAAAGGACAACGGGAGCGGCCTACGAGCAGTACTTC
CSVERTTGAAYEQYF
>.|TRBJ2-1|.|TRBV29-1
TGCAGCGTTGAAGATGATTGGGGCCGTGGCAAGAGCTCCTACAATGAGCAGTTCTTC
CSVEDDWGRGKSSYNEQFF
>TRBD1|TRBJ2-7|.|TRBV30
TGTGCCTGGAGAAACAGGGGGTCGACCTACGAGCAGTACTTC
CAWRNRGSTYEQYF
>TRBD1|TRBJ2-2|few|TRBV6-5
TGTGCCAGCAGTTCCTACAGGGGGCGTCGACACGGGGAGCTGTTTTTT
CASSSYRGRRHGELFF
>TRBD1|TRBJ2-5|few|TRBV2
TGTGCCAGCAGCCCGGACAGGTCTGAAGAGACCCAGTACTTC
CASSPDRSEETQYF
>TRBD1|TRBJ2-7|once|TRBV27
TGTGCCAGCGCAAAACAGGGGGCTAACCACGAGCAGTACTTC
CASAKQGANHEQYF
>.|TRBJ1-5|.|TRBV6-1
TGTGCCAGCAGGGCTGGACAGACTTCCATTCAGCCCCAGCATTTT
CASRAGQTSIQPQHF
>.|TRBJ1-5|.|TRBV4-1
TGCGCCAGCAGCCAAGATGTAAGAGAATCCTCCCTTCAAGGGGCCCAGCATTTT
CASSQDVRESSLQGAQHF
>TRBD1|TRBJ2-6|.|TRBV30
TGTGCCTGGAAAAGATACTGGGGACAGGGTTCCTCTGGGGCCAACGTCCTGACTTTC
CAWKRYWGQGSSGANVLTF
>.|TRBJ1-1|.|TRBV4-2
TGTGCCAGCAGCCAAGATCACGATCGGGACACTGAAGCTTTCTTT
CASSQDHDRDTEAFF
>.|TRBJ1-1|.|TRBV30
TGTGCCTGGAATTCCGAGAGGGTGGAGAGCTGGGCTTTCTTT
CAWNSERVESWAFF
>TRBD2|TRBJ2-3|.|TRBV4-1
TGCGCCAGCAGCCACGGAGCGGGAGCACCAGATACGCAGTATTTT
CASSHGAGAPDTQYF
>.|TRBJ2-1|.|TRBV7-6
TGTGCCAGCAGCTTAGCGGCAGTCTCCTACAATGAGCAGTTCTTC
CASSLAAVSYNEQFF
>.|TRBJ1-3|.|TRBV2
TGTGCCAGCAGTGAAACCCCCGCTTCATACCGGGACACCATCCTCTCTGGAAACACCATATATTTT
CASSETPASYRDTILSGNTIYF
>.|TRBJ1-4|.|TRBV7-6
TGTGCCAGCAGCATAAGGGGCGGTGAAGAAAAACTGTTTTTT
CASSIRGGEEKLFF
>TRBD2|TRBJ2-7|.|TRBV25-1
TGTGCCAGCAGTGACGGGAGGGCCCTCCAAAACTACGAGCAGTACTTC
CASSDGRALQNYEQYF
>.|TRBJ1-1|few|TRBV18
TGTGCCAGCTCACCACTTCCGGGCCAGGGTGGGACTGAAGCTTTCTTT
CASSPLPGQGGTEAFF
>.|TRBJ1-4|once|TRBV7-9
TGTGCCAGCAGCGACGGACGGGGTAATGAAAAACTGTTTTTT
CASSDGRGNEKLFF
>TRBD1|TRBJ2-7|.|TRBV6-1
TGTGCCAGCAGTGAATTGGACAGGGGACCCTACGAGCAGTACTTC
CASSELDRGPYEQYF
>TRBD1|TRBJ1-1|.|TRBV5-1
TGCGCCAGCAGCGAGGGGACAGGTTCGAACACTGAAGCTTTCTTT
CASSEGTGSNTEAFF
>TRBD1|TRBJ1-4|.|TRBV5-4
TGTGCCAGCAGCTTGGAGGGGACAGGGGATGAAAAACTGTTTTTT
CASSLEGTGDEKLFF
>.|TRBJ1-1|.|TRBV2
TGTGCCTGCCGCACACAGGGCGGCACTGAAGCTTTCTTT
CACRTQGGTEAFF
>TRBD1|TRBJ2-1|.|TRBV29-1
TGCAGCGGACAGGGGCTTAACTACAATGAGCAGTTCTTC
CSGQGLNYNEQFF
>.|TRBJ1-1|.|TRBV11-2
TGTGCCAGCAGCACCAACCGGGGTCGTGACACTGAAGCTTTCTTT
CASSTNRGRDTEAFF
>.|TRBJ1-3|.|TRBV4-3
TGCGCCAGCAGCCAAGAACAGATCTCTGGAAACACCATATATTTT
CASSQEQISGNTIYF
>.|TRBJ2-1|.|TRBV5-4
TGTGCCAGCAGCTTCGGGTATAGCGGAATTGATTACAATGAGCAGTTCTTC
CASSFGYSGIDYNEQFF
>.|TRBJ1-2|.|TRBV4-3
TGCGCCAGCAGCCAAGTTATGTCGCGCGACATCGTCGCCTTC
CASSQVMSRDIVAF
>.|TRBJ2-3|few|TRBV19
TGTGCCAGTAGCATAACCCCCCGGTACACAGATACGCAGTATTTT
CASSITPRYTDTQYF
>.|TRBJ2-2|.|TRBV29-1
TGCAGCGTTGAAGATGTGGGGACTGTCACCGGGGAGCTGTTTTTT
CSVEDVGTVTGELFF
>TRBD1|TRBJ1-5|.|TRBV4-3
TGCGCCAGCAGCCAAGATATCGGGACAGGGGGTTATCAGCCCCAGCATTTT
CASSQDIGTGGYQPQHF
>TRBD1|TRBJ1-5|.|TRBV28
TGTGCCAGCAGCCCACAGGGGGCTAGGAGTCAGCCCCAGCATTTT
CASSPQGARSQPQHF
>.|TRBJ1-1|.|TRBV13
TGTGCCAGCAGCTTCACAGGGAATACTGAAGCTTTCTTT
CASSFTGNTEAFF